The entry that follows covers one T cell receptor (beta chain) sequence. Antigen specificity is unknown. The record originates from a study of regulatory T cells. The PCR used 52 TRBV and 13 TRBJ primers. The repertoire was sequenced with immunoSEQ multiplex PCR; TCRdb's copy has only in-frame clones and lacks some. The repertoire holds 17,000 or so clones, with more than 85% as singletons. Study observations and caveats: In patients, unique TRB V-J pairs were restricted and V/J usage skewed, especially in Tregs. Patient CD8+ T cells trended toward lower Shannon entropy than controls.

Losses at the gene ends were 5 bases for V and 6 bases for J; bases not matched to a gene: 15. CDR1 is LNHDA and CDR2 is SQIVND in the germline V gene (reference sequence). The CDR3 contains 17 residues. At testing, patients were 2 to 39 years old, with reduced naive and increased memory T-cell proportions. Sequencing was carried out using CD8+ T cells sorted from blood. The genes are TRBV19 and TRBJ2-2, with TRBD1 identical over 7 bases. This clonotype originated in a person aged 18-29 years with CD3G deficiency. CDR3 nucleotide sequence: TGTGCCAGTAGTCTTCCTCGACAGGGTTTGGGGTCCGGGGAGCTGTTTTTT. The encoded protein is CASSLPRQGLGSGELFF.